This entry concerns a single T cell receptor beta chain. This record comes from a study of spatial heterogeneity in lung cancer. Every molecule of TCR cDNA had its own unique molecular identifier. Each CDR3 protein gets one entry after TCRdb re-called the 5' RACE reads with MiXCR. The data show under 100,000 distinct CDR3 sequences, around 8.6% seen once. Regarding time point: sample taken at primary tumor resection. Whole RNA, which was extracted from tumor, nontumor lung tissue or frozen PBMC, was sequenced without any cell sorting. Samples came from roughly 75 TRACERx patients with untreated early-stage lung cancer. This clonotype originated in a male donor with early-stage non-small cell lung cancer. The material sequenced was PBMCs, taken at surgery.

CDR3 sequence (DNA): TGCAGTGCTCTCCCAGCGGTAGCCAAAAACATTCAGTACTTC. It encodes CSALPAVAKNIQYF. This rearrangement joins TRBV20-1 to TRBJ2-4; a weak D match, TRBD2 (5 bases). The CDR3 sequence is 14 residues long. Germline CDR1 reads DFQATT; CDR2 reads SNEGSKA (reference sequence). Trimming took 5 bases from V and 0 from J, leaving 11 bases between them.